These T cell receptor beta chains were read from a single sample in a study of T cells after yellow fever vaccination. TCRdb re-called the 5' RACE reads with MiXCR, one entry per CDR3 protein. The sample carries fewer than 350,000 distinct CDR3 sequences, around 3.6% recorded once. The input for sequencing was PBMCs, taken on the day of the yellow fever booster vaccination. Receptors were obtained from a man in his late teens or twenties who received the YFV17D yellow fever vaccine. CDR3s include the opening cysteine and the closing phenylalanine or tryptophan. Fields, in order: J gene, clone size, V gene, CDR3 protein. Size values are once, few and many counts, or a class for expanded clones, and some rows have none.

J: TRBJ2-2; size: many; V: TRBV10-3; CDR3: CATTWGDSVNTGELFF
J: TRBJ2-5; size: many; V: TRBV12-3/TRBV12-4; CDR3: CASSLERIGDQETQYF
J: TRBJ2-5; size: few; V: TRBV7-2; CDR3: CASSFRAKQETQYF
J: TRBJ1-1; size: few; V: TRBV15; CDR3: CATSSYPEGAAFF
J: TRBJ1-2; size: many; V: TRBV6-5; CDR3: CASSKPTGNYGYTF
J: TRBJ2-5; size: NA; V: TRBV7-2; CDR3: CASSLARWRGQETQYF
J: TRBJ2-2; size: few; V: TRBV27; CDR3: CASSLSVTNTGELFF
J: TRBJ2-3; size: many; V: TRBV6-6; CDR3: CASSYATLGDTQYF
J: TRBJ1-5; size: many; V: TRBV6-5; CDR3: CASSLDRGGQPQHF
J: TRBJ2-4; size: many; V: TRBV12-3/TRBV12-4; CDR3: CASSPPGVNIQYF
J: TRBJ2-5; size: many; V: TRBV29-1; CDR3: CSVWDLYQYF
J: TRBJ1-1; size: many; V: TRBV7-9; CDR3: CASRGDKTNTEAFF
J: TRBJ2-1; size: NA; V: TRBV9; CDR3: CASSAGGSTYNEQFF
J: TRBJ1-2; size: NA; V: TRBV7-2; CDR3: CASSFSGQHGYTF
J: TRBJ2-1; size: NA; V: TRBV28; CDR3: CASSLLLAGTGYNEQFF
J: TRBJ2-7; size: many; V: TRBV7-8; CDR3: CASSLVSGGSYEQYF
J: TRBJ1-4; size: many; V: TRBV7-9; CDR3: CASSLGSLPRGEKLFF
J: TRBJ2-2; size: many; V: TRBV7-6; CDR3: CASSPLTGGELFF
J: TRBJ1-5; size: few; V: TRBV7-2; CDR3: CASSPRGAPAGIGQPQHF
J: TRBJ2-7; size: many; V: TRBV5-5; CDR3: CASSSSGTGFEQYF
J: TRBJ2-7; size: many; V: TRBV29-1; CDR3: CSAQRDSSYEQYF
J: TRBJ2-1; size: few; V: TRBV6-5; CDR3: CASSYSGRGGLDEQFF
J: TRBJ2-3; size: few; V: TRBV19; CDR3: CASTGLPGATRDTQYF
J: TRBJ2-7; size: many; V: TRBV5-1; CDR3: CASHRDRHYEQYF
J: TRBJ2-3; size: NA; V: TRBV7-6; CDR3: CASRPTSGGAPDTQYF
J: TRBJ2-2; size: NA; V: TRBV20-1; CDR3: CSARLPSGGTGELFF
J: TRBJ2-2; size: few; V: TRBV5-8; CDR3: CASSLGILDTGELFF
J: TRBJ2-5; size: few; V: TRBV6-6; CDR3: CASSSDGGKETQYF
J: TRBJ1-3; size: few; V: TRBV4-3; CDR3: CASSQTRQGYSGNTIYF
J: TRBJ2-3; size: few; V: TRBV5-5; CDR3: CASSLVGGEPTDTQYF
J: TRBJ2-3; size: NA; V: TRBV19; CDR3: CASSIGRAQYF
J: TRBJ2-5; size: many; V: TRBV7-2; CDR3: CASSLEGGMETQYF
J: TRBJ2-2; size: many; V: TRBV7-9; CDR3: CASYGSNTGELFF
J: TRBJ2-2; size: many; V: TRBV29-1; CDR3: CSVGLGTANTGELFF
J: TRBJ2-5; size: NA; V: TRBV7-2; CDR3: CASSPPQGGTQYF
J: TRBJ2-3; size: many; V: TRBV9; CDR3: CASSESSGSTDTQYF
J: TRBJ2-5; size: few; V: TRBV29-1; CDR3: CSVVEGRRQETQYF
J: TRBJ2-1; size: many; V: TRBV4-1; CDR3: CASRRNGDRHTVSEQFF
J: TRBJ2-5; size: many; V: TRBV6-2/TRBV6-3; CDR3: CASSYGGQGTGAQYF
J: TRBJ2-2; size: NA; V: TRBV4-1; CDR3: CASRLGGGFTGELFF
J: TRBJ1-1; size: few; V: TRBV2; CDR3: CASTGETMNTEAFF
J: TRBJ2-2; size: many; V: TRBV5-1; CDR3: CASSQRTGDTGELFF
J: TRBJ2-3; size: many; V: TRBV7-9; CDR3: CASSGTGSPDTQYF
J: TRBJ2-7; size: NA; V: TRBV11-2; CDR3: CASSLDPASYEQYF
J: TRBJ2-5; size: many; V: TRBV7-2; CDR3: CASSYNGGQETQYF
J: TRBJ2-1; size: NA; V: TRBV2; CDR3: CASKLDNEQFF
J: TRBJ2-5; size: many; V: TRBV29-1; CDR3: CSVDRDRGLPSGTQYF
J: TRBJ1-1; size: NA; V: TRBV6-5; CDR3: CASSIDRSNTEAFF
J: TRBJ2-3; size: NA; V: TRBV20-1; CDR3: CSAYRTSGSTDTQYF
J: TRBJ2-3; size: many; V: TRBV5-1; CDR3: CASSALITDTQYF
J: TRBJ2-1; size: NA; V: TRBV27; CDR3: CASSYYQGRSEQFF
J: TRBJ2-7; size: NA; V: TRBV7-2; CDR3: CASSLGTTLYEQYF
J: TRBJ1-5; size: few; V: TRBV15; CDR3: CSNQPQHF
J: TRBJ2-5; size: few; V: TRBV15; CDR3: CATSRDGGRRAETQYF
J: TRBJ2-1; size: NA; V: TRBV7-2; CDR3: CASSLVGTGGHRANNEQFF
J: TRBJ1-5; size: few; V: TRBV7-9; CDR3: CASSTTRRSNQPQHF
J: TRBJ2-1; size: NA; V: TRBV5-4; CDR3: CASSLLLGYNNEQFF
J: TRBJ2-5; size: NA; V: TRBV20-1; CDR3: CSATVGTGGQETQYF